This T cell receptor beta chain was observed in a study of Graves' ophthalmopathy and Graves' hyperthyroidism. Study findings and constraints: In blood appeared most of the expanded thyroid clonotypes whose frequency exceeded 0.001. For separating ophthalmopathy from stable hyperthyroidism, a 13-signature model gave almost 90% sensitivity and 81.08% specificity.

Ophthalmopathy not arising within 18 months of follow-up defined hyperthyroidism as stable. Amplification targeted the TCR beta CDR3 regions, with RNA transcripts as the source material. First-round RT-PCR used HTBI primers; second-round multiplex PCR followed. MiXCR was run by TCRdb on the multiplex PCR reads, yielding one entry per CDR3 protein. Among roughly 400,000 distinct CDR3 sequences, 17% were seen once, and the ten largest hold 2.4%. CDR3 length equals 14 residues. Trimming stripped 8 bases from V and 0 bases from J, with 10 bases between. Germline CDR1 is MDHEN and CDR2 is SYDVKM. This clonotype was counted at least ten times. Its cognate antigen is unknown.

The chain recombines TRBV28 with TRBJ2-2; D unclear. The specimen was peripheral blood. This TCR came from an adult woman with stable Graves' hyperthyroidism. CDR3 sequence reads: CASGSGSNTGELFF. DNA of the CDR3: TGTGCCAGCGGATCAGGATCGAACACCGGGGAGCTGTTTTTT.